This entry lists 11 T cell receptor beta chains sequenced from one sample in a study of blood T cells in healthy people across ages. The authors ran a second PCR of about 6 to 11 cycles using a sample-barcoded 5' primer and a J-beta primer mix. TCRdb independently ran MiXCR on the 5' RACE reads; one entry per CDR3 protein. The sample yields about 840,000 distinct CDR3 sequences, about 27% seen once. These records were also assigned to another study, of T cells of mothers and their children.

The specimen sequenced was blood. These receptor sequences come from a woman aged 40 to 50 in good health.

This chain uses TRBV21-1 with TRBJ2-5; the table gives TRBD2 as D, unverified against the DNA. TRBV21-1 is assigned pseudogene status. This CDR3 contains 16 residues. CDR3 nucleotide sequence: TGTGCCGTCGGGCAGCCTAGCGGGGGGGCCTACAATGAGCGGTACTTC. It encodes CAVGQPSGGAYNERYF.

CDR3 bases: TGTGCCAGCAGAACCGACTTAGCCACCGGGGAGCTGTTTTTT. Amino acids: CASRTDLATGELFF. The chain links TRBV3-1 to TRBJ2-2; D not certain. Germline V gives CDR1 LGHDT, CDR2 YNNKEL (reference sequence). Trimming shortened V by 6 bases and J by 4 bases, and 12 bases separated the two germline ends. CDR3 length: 14 amino acids.

The table lists this clonotype with a few counts. The V and J genes are TRBV4-1 and TRBJ1-1; D call uncertain. V was cut by 4 bases and J by 5 bases, with 17 bases left in between. This CDR3 has 15 amino acids. CDR1 and CDR2 from the germline V gene are MGHRA and YSYEKL. CDR3 DNA: TGCGCCAGCAGCCCCATAACAAGAGGTTTGACTGAAGCTTTCTTT. It yields the protein CASSPITRGLTEAFF.

The sample holds many counts of this clonotype. V and J are TRBV4-3 and TRBJ2-7; D not certain. V lost 3 bases and J lost 2, with 11 bases in between. This CDR3 has 14 residues. Germline assignment: CDR1 LGHNA and CDR2 YSLEER. Here the CDR3 reads CASSQGLGTYEQYF. The DNA for the CDR3 is TGCGCCAGCAGCCAGGGTCTTGGGACCTACGAGCAGTACTTC.

This clonotype was seen repeatedly, ten times or more. At one of its ends the junction is not consistent with the germline gene, which may arise from a read error. The chain joins TRBV7-2 to TRBJ2-7, with 7 nucleotides matching TRBD1. This CDR3 comprises 13 residues. Germline CDR1 reads SGHTA; CDR2 reads FQGNSA. CDR3 region: CASSRDRGYEQYF. The CDR3 region has the DNA TGCGCCAGCAGCCGGGACAGAGGATACGAGCAGTACTTC.

This clonotype was seen many times. The J gene is TRBJ2-7, the V gene TRBV4-1, with D perhaps TRBD1 or TRBD2 (6 bases each). The CDR3 is 17 amino acids. In germline, CDR1 is MGHRA, CDR2 YSYEKL. Trimming took off 3 bases at V and 0 bases at J, with 18 bases between the two ends. For the CDR3, the DNA is TGCGCCAGCAGCCAGAACGTAGGGGGAGGCAGCTCCTACGAGCAGTACTTC. It yields the protein CASSQNVGGGSSYEQYF.

This clonotype was seen just once. The CDR3, as DNA: TGTGCCAGCAGCTCCCCCCCGGGGGGAGAGACCCAGTTCTTC. Translating it yields CASSSPPGGETQFF. The chain couples TRBV7-2 to TRBJ2-1, with 7 bases that match TRBD2. CDR3 size: 14 residues. The V gene's germline CDR1 is SGHTA and CDR2 FQGNSA. V was clipped by 4 bases and J by 13 bases; unmatched bases: 13.

This chain connects TRBV20-1 to TRBJ2-4, with a possible D match to TRBD1 (5 bases). Trimming left V 5 bases short and J 6 bases short, with 11 bases between. From germline, CDR1 is DFQATT and CDR2 SNEGSKA (reference sequence). This CDR3 is built from 12 residues. DNA of the CDR3: TGCAGTGCTGTAACAGGAACAAACATTCAGTACTTC. Amino acids: CSAVTGTNIQYF.

This clonotype is a singleton in its sample. A much larger clone is a single base away; this may be a read error. This chain joins TRBV6-4 and TRBJ1-1; D ambiguous. Germline CDR1 reads MRHNA; CDR2 reads SNTAGT. CDR3 size: 13 residues. The CDR3 region is CVSSTSADTEAFF. CDR3 DNA sequence: TGTGTCAGCAGTACCAGCGCTGACACTGAAGCTTTCTTT.

The chain employs TRBV2 and TRBJ2-5, with TRBD2 matching over 9 bases. With V trimmed by 7 bases and J by 5 bases, 8 bases remained unmatched. CDR3 length equals 14 residues. Per the germline V gene, CDR1 is SNHLY and CDR2 is FYNNEI. DNA for the CDR3: TGTGCCAGCAAAGGCGGGGGGGCCGGGGAGACCCAGTACTTC. Protein: CASKGGGAGETQYF.

This clonotype was counted only a few times. This chain uses TRBV7-9 with TRBJ2-5; weak D call: TRBD1 (6 bases). Trimming stripped 2 bases from V and 2 bases from J, with 12 bases between. CDR3 size: 15 residues. Germline V gene lookup returns CDR1 SEHNR and CDR2 FQNEAQ (reference sequence). DNA for the CDR3: TGTGCCAGCAGCTTAAGATCGGACAGACAAGAGACCCAGTACTTC. Protein sequence: CASSLRSDRQETQYF.